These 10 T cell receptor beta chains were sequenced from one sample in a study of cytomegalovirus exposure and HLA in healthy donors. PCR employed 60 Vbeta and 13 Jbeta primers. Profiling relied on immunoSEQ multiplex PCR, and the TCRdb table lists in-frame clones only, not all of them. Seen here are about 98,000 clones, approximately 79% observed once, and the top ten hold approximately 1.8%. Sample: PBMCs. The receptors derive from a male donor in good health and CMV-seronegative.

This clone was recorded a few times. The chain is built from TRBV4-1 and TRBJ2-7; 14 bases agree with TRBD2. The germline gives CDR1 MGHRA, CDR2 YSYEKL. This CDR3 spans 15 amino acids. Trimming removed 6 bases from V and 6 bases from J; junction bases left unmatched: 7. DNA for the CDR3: TGCGCCAGCAGGGACTTGACTAGCGGGAGGGGCGAGCAGTACTTC. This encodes CASRDLTSGRGEQYF.

CDR3 coding DNA: TGTGCCAGCAGTGAAATCGGTAGGTTGGGACAGGCCCCGTTCTTC. As protein: CASSEIGRLGQAPFF. The V call is TRBV2, the J call TRBJ2-1; 8 bases are a match to TRBD1. The length of the CDR3 is 15 residues. The V gene's germline CDR1 is SNHLY and CDR2 FYNNEI. Trimming removed 2 bases from V and 15 bases from J; junction bases left unmatched: 15.

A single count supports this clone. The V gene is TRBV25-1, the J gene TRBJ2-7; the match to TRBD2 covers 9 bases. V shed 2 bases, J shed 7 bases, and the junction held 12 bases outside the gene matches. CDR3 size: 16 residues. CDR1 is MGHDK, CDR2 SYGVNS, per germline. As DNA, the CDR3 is TGTGCCAGCAGTGAACTAGCGGGATCCCTTTCGGGAGAGCAGTACTTC. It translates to CASSELAGSLSGEQYF.

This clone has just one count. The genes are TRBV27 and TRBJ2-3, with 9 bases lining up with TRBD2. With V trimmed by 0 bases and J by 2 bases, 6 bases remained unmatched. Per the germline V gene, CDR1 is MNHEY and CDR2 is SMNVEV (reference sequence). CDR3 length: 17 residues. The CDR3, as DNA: TGTGCCAGCAGTTTATCATTCCTAGCGGGGACCACAGATACGCAGTATTTT. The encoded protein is CASSLSFLAGTTDTQYF.

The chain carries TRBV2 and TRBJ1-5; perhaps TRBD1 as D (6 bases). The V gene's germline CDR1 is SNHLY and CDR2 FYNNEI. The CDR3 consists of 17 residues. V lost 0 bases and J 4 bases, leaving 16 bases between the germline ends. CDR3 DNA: TGTGCCAGCAGTGAAGCGCCCAGGGGATCGTGGAATCAGCCCCAGCATTTT. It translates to CASSEAPRGSWNQPQHF.

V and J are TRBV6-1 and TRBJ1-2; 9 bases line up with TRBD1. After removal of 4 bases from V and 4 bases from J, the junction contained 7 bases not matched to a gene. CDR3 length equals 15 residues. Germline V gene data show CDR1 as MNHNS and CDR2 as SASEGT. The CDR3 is CASSGYRGRGYGYTF. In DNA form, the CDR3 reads TGTGCCAGCAGTGGATACAGGGGGCGCGGCTATGGCTACACCTTC.

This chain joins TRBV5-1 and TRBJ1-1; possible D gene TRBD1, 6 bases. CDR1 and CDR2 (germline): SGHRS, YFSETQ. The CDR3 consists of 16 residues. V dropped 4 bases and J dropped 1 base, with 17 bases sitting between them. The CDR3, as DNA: TGCGCCAGCAGCCCTACAGGGTTGGCTCAGAACACTGAAGCTTTCTTT. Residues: CASSPTGLAQNTEAFF.

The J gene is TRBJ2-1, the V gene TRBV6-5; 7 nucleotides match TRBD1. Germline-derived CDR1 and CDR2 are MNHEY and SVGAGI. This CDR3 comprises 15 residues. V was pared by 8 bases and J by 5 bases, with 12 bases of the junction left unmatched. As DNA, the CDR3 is TGTGCCAGCCACCAGCTCGGGACAGCCGACAATGAGCAGTTCTTC. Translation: CASHQLGTADNEQFF.

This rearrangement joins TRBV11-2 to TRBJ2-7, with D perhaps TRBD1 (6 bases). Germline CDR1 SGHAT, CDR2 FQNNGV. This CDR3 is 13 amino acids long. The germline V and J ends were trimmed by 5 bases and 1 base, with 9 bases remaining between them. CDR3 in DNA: TGTGCCAGCAGCCAGGGGTGGTCCTACGAGCAGTACTTC. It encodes CASSQGWSYEQYF.

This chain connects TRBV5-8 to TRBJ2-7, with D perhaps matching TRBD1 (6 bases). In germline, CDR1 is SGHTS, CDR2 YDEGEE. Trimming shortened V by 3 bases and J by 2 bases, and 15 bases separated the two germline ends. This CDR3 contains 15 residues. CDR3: CASSSQGVLPYEQYF. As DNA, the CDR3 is TGTGCCAGCAGCTCACAGGGTGTCTTACCCTACGAGCAGTACTTC.